Below are 6 T cell receptor beta chains sequenced from a single sample in a study of CD8+ T cells in alopecia areata. cDNA reverse transcribed from extracted RNA served as the sequencing template. Profiled with immunoSEQ multiplex PCR; TCRdb holds only in-frame clones, not every one. The table has about 220,000 clones, more than 45% seen once. The treatment: oral pan-JAK inhibitor, 5-10 mg twice daily. Sequencing used CD4+ T cells sorted from blood, obtained at week 4, from a patient treated with tofacitinib. These TCRs come from a human donor with alopecia areata.

The chain uses TRBV27 and TRBJ1-5, with D uncertain. Between the trimmed V and J ends, which lost 2 bases and 2 bases, there was a span of 13 bases. This CDR3 has 16 residues. The V gene's germline CDR1 is MNHEY and CDR2 SMNVEV (reference sequence). Here the CDR3 DNA reads TGTGCCAGCAGTTTAAAGCCAGGATCGGGCAATCAGCCCCAGCATTTT. Translated: CASSLKPGSGNQPQHF.

The chain combines TRBV30 with TRBJ1-2; 7 bases fit TRBD1. CDR1 is GTSNPN, CDR2 SVGIG, per germline (reference sequence). Losses at the gene ends were 4 bases for V and 4 bases for J; bases not matched to a gene: 6. This CDR3 is 13 amino acids long. The CDR3 is CAWIPTGTYGYTF. The CDR3 bases are TGTGCCTGGATCCCGACAGGGACCTATGGCTACACCTTC.

The chain is built from TRBV29-1 and TRBJ1-2; D is undetermined. V lost 7 bases and J 7 bases, leaving 19 bases between the germline ends. The germline CDR1 and CDR2 sequences are SQVTM and ANQGSEA. The CDR3 runs to 13 residues. The CDR3 sequence: CSASGGGLVGYTF. The CDR3 DNA sequence: TGCAGCGCCTCGGGAGGAGGGTTGGTTGGCTACACCTTC.

This chain connects TRBV19 to TRBJ2-5; D might be TRBD1 or TRBD2, each matching 5 bases. V lost 6 bases to trimming and J lost 3 bases, with 20 bases between them. Looked up from germline, CDR1 is LNHDA and CDR2 is SQIVND (reference sequence). This CDR3 comprises 16 residues. The CDR3: CASSIGGRRGEETQYF. CDR3 bases: TGTGCCAGTAGCATTGGGGGACGGCGTGGAGAAGAGACCCAGTACTTC.

This clone was observed a handful of times. The V gene is TRBV29-1, the J gene TRBJ2-2; D call uncertain. V dropped 6 bases and J dropped 2 bases, with 13 bases sitting between them. This CDR3 is built from 14 residues. CDR1 SQVTM and CDR2 ANQGSEA come from the germline V gene. The CDR3 reads CSVRSPTNTGELFF. The CDR3 DNA sequence: TGCAGCGTCCGGTCCCCAACCAACACCGGGGAGCTGTTTTTT.

V is TRBV29-1 and J is TRBJ2-1; D uncertain. From germline, CDR1 is SQVTM and CDR2 ANQGSEA. The V and J ends lost 7 bases and 9 bases respectively, with 13 bases between them. CDR3 length: 11 amino acids. The CDR3 nucleotides are TGCAGCGCCGGTGACCGGAGTGAGCAGTTCTTC. It translates to CSAGDRSEQFF.